This T cell receptor (beta chain) appears in the sequencing data of a study of sequential checkpoint blockade in melanoma. Study-wide background: Patients were randomized 1:1 to nivolumab-then-ipilimumab or ipilimumab-then-nivolumab first-line.

Some clones are missing from TCRdb's copy, which holds only in-frame ones; the method was immunoSEQ multiplex PCR. Here the sample spans over 15,000 clones, around 76% being singletons. The treatment was: randomized to nivolumab then ipilimumab (arm A) or the reverse (arm B). None of the patients previously received DNA-damaging chemotherapy. PBMC sorting kept live CD3+CD8+ cells without CD19 or CD56. The TCR originated in a human donor with melanoma. The material sequenced was CD8+ T cells sorted from blood (inferred from file names), taken from a patient given nivolumab and ipilimumab in sequence.

The CDR3 nucleotides read TGTGCCAGTGGGACAGGGGGCCTTCAGCCCCAGCATTTT. It translates to CASGTGGLQPQHF. The chain has TRBV27 and TRBJ1-5; 12 nucleotides line up with TRBD1. Losses at the gene ends were 9 bases for V and 6 bases for J; bases not matched to a gene: 3. CDR3 length equals 13 residues. From germline, CDR1 is MNHEY and CDR2 SMNVEV (reference sequence).